This paragraph covers one T cell receptor (beta chain) sequence. Germline V lookup: CDR1 KGHSH, CDR2 LQKENI. V dropped 1 base and J dropped 7 bases, with 14 bases sitting between them. CDR3 length: 16 amino acids. Sequencing was performed with immunoSEQ multiplex PCR; in TCRdb, only in-frame clones are kept and a portion is missing. The sample lists more than 150,000 clones; 80% to 90% were seen once. These data belong to a study of T cell responses to AZD1222 COVID-19 vaccine. Sequencing used peripheral blood, obtained on day 0 of MenACWY control vaccination. The chain employs TRBV18 and TRBJ1-6; no reliable D call. This receptor was obtained from an adult in good health. As DNA, the CDR3 is TGTGCCAGCTCACCACAGGAAGAGGGAGGAAATTCACCCCTCCACTTT. Amino acid sequence: CASSPQEEGGNSPLHF. The full variable domain, completed using reference TRBV18 and TRBJ1-6, is NAGVMQNPRHLVRRRGQEARLRCSPMKGHSHVYWYRQLPEEGLKFMVYLQKENIIDESGMPKERFSAEFPKEGPSILRIQQVVRGDSAAYFCASSPQEEGGNSPLHFGNGTRLTVT.